This T cell receptor beta chain originates from a study of tumor-infiltrating lymphocytes in primary liver carcinoma. Across the whole study: Aged between 30 and 69 years, the patients were men and women. Overall study findings and caveats: The study found only about 7.5-25% of top clones in all five tumor regions.

Investigators took RNA and DNA out together from roughly 21-30 mg of unsorted bulk tissue. Primary liver carcinoma in the patients was surgically resected. Whichever tumor sample was examined, it had over 80% viable tumor cells. This clonotype was observed many times. The antigen is undetermined. Starting material of 500 ng total RNA yielded TCR beta cDNA via a constant-region primer. Libraries of TCR beta came from three nested multiplex PCR rounds with slightly modified ARM-PCR. The two initial PCR rounds, approximately 10 cycles each, used TRBV1-TRBV30 forward and C-beta reverse primers. TCRdb reprocessed the multiplex PCR reads with MiXCR, giving one entry per CDR3 protein. The table has roughly 100,000 distinct CDR3 sequences, roughly 69% seen once; the top ten hold 7.5% to 10%. Per the germline V gene, CDR1 is MNHEY and CDR2 is SVGAGI. Trimming cost V 0 bases and J 4 bases, with 15 bases left between them. The CDR3 covers 16 residues.

The sequenced sample was liver tumor tissue from sampling region 5. The subset was: tumor region T5, tumor centre. The rearrangement joins TRBV6-5 to TRBJ2-5; a weak D match, TRBD2 (6 bases). The sequence came from a woman aged 55-69 years with primary liver carcinoma and hepatitis B virus infection. CDR3 loop: CASSYSLGGVRETQYF. Written as DNA, the CDR3 is TGTGCCAGCAGTTACTCGTTGGGCGGGGTCCGAGAGACCCAGTACTTC.